Listed below are T cell receptor beta chains from one sample, sequenced in a study of T cell responses to AZD1222 COVID-19 vaccine. Method: immunoSEQ multiplex PCR; TCRdb's copy keeps in-frame clones and lacks some. The data contain tens of thousands of clones, just over 90% of them singletons. The sample consisted of peripheral blood, taken 28 days after the second AZD1222 dose. The receptor set was obtained from an adult who received the AZD1222 COVID-19 vaccine. The CDR3 runs from the conserved cysteine through the conserved F or W. The D gene is left open where the match is weak. The listing skips clone size in some rows; elsewhere it reads once, few, many or a size class.

V gene	J gene	clone size	D gene	CDR3 protein	CDR3 DNA
TRBV4-1	TRBJ2-7	NA	TRBD2	CASSPSSGYYEQYF	TGCGCCAGCAGCCCTTCTAGCGGTTACTACGAGCAGTACTTC
TRBV7-3	TRBJ2-1	NA	NA	CASSSSGVSYNEQFF	TGTGCCAGCAGCTCCTCAGGGGTCTCCTACAATGAGCAGTTCTTC
TRBV4-1	TRBJ1-3	NA	NA	CASSQGVIAGHISGNTIYF	TGCGCCAGCAGCCAAGGGGTGATTGCGGGACACATCTCTGGAAACACCATATATTTT
TRBV5-1	TRBJ1-1	NA	NA	CASSLQANTEAFF	TGCGCCAGCAGCTTACAGGCGAACACTGAAGCTTTCTTT
TRBV24-1	TRBJ1-4	once	NA	CATSDSRDGATNEKLFF	TGTGCCACCAGTGATTCGCGGGACGGAGCAACTAATGAAAAACTGTTTTTT
TRBV4-2	TRBJ2-7	NA	TRBD2	CASSQPRASGASYEQYF	TGTGCCAGCAGCCAACCGAGGGCCAGCGGGGCTTCCTACGAGCAGTACTTC
TRBV5-8	TRBJ1-5	NA	NA	CASSPGRQIPQPQHF	TGTGCCAGCAGCCCCGGGCGGCAGATCCCTCAGCCCCAGCATTTT
TRBV9	TRBJ2-1	NA	TRBD2	CASSTTSGRFNEQFF	TGTGCCAGCAGCACGACTAGCGGGAGGTTCAATGAGCAGTTCTTC
TRBV18	TRBJ1-1	NA	NA	CASSAGLGYTEAFF	TGTGCCAGCTCAGCTGGCTTGGGGTACACTGAAGCTTTCTTT
TRBV6-1	TRBJ2-7	once	NA	CASSEQGYEQYF	TGTGCCAGCAGTGAACAGGGCTACGAGCAGTACTTC
TRBV3-1/TRBV3-2	TRBJ1-6	NA	NA	CASSPPGGYSPLHF	TGTGCCAGCAGCCCACCGGGTGGGTATTCACCCCTCCACTTT
TRBV29-1	TRBJ2-1	NA	TRBD1	CSVEGLDRAYNEQFF	TGCAGCGTTGAAGGCCTCGACAGGGCCTACAATGAGCAGTTCTTC
TRBV5-1	TRBJ2-6	once	NA	CASSRTALPSGANVLTF	TGCGCCAGCAGCCGGACAGCCCTCCCCTCTGGGGCCAACGTCCTGACTTTC
TRBV15	TRBJ1-1	NA	NA	CATSRAGRERTEAFF	TGTGCCACCAGCAGAGCGGGACGCGAGAGGACTGAAGCTTTCTTT
TRBV10-3	TRBJ1-2	NA	NA	CAISERSAKSTF	TGTGCCATCAGTGAGAGGTCAGCAAAATCCACCTTC
TRBV12-3/TRBV12-4	TRBJ2-1	NA	TRBD2	CASGRVTYNEQFF	TGTGCCTCCGGGAGGGTCACCTACAATGAGCAGTTCTTC
TRBV11-2	TRBJ1-5	NA	NA	CASSPRQVGTGQPQHF	TGTGCCAGCAGCCCCCGACAGGTGGGCACGGGTCAGCCCCAGCATTTT
TRBV9	TRBJ1-2	NA	NA	CASSVGGPGNYGYTF	TGTGCCAGCAGCGTAGGGGGACCGGGAAATTATGGCTACACCTTC
TRBV27	TRBJ1-2	NA	TRBD1	CASSLTGGRDGYTF	TGTGCCAGCAGTTTAACAGGGGGCCGGGATGGCTACACCTTC
TRBV10-1	TRBJ1-1	NA	NA	CASNRAVGTEAFF	TGCGCCAGCAACCGGGCCGTTGGCACTGAAGCTTTCTTT
TRBV5-6	TRBJ1-1	NA	NA	CASSFGGNTEAFF	TGTGCCAGCAGCTTCGGGGGGAACACTGAAGCTTTCTTT